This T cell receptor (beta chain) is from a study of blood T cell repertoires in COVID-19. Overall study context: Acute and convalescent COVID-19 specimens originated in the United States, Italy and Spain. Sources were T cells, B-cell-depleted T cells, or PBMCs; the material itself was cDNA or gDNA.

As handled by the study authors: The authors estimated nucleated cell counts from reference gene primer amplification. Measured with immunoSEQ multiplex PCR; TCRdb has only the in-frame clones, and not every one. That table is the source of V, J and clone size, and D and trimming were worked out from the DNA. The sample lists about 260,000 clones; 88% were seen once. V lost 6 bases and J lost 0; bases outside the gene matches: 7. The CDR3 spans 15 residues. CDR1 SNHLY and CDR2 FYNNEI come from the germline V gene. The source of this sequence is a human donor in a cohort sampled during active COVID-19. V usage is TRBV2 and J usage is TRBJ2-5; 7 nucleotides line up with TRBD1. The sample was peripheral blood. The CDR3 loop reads CASSGRGRNQETQYF. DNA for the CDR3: TGTGCCAGCAGCGGAAGGGGGCGCAACCAAGAGACCCAGTACTTC.